The rows below give T cell receptor beta chains drawn from one sample of a study of blood T cell repertoires in COVID-19. Clones were read by immunoSEQ multiplex PCR, and TCRdb kept only the in-frame ones, dropping some. Of some 90,000 clones in the sample, 86% were seen once. The material sequenced was peripheral blood. These receptors originate from a human donor in a cohort sampled during active COVID-19. Both conserved end residues are part of each CDR3. D genes are given only for firm matches. Only some rows state a clone size, as once, few, many or a class for expanded clones.

abundance | j_gene | d_gene | v_gene | CDR3nt | CDR3aa
NA | TRBJ1-2 | TRBD1 | TRBV6-5 | TGTGCCAGCAGAAAGGGACAGCGTGGCTACACCTTC | CASRKGQRGYTF
NA | TRBJ2-5 | NA | TRBV15 | TGTGCCACCAGCAGAGATGTGGTCGGGACACCCGCCGCAGAGACCCAGTACTTC | CATSRDVVGTPAAETQYF
NA | TRBJ2-1 | TRBD1 | TRBV7-6 | TGTGCCAGCAGCTTAGCGCTCGACAGGGGGCAGTTCTTC | CASSLALDRGQFF
NA | TRBJ2-1 | TRBD2 | TRBV7-2 | TGTGCCAGCAGCTACCAGCATGGGACTAGCGGGAGACTCTACAATGAGCAGTTCTTC | CASSYQHGTSGRLYNEQFF
NA | TRBJ1-2 | NA | TRBV30 | TGTGCCTGGAGTGTACTCTCTTATGGCTACACCTTC | CAWSVLSYGYTF
NA | TRBJ1-3 | NA | TRBV24-1 | TGTGCCACCAGTGACCCAGGGATGTCTGGAAACACCATATATTTT | CATSDPGMSGNTIYF
NA | TRBJ1-2 | NA | TRBV4-2 | TGTGCCAGCAGCCGTAATATGGACTCTTGGAGCTATGGCTACACCTTC | CASSRNMDSWSYGYTF
many | TRBJ2-1 | NA | TRBV20-1 | TGCAGTGCTAGCGGGGATGAGCAGTTCTTC | CSASGDEQFF
NA | TRBJ2-3 | NA | TRBV11-2 | TGTGCCAGCAGCCAAGAACTAGCTTCAGATACGCAGTATTTT | CASSQELASDTQYF
once | TRBJ2-3 | TRBD2 | TRBV18 | TGTGCCAGCTCACCAAGGACTAGCGGGGGAGCTAGCACAGATACGCAGTATTTT | CASSPRTSGGASTDTQYF
NA | TRBJ2-5 | TRBD2 | TRBV10-3 | TGTACCATCAGCGGGACTAGCGAGTTAACCTATTCCCGCGAGACCCAGTACTTC | CTISGTSELTYSRETQYF
NA | TRBJ2-5 | NA | TRBV18 | TGTGCCAGCTCACCGGAGGGGGCGCCCAGAGGGGAGACCCAGTACTTC | CASSPEGAPRGETQYF
NA | TRBJ2-6 | NA | TRBV4-1 | TGCGCCAGCAGCCCCCAGGGATCTGGGGCCAACGTCCTGACTTTC | CASSPQGSGANVLTF
NA | TRBJ1-1 | NA | TRBV7-2 | TGTGCCAGCAGCTTAGCGTTAGCGGGGACTGAAGCTTTCTTT | CASSLALAGTEAFF
NA | TRBJ2-2 | NA | TRBV6-5 | TGTGCCAGCAGACTCCAGGGTCTGAACACCGGGGAGCTGTTTTTT | CASRLQGLNTGELFF
NA | TRBJ1-1 | NA | TRBV7-2 | TGTGCCAGCAGCTTGCAGGAGGGGCCGGGCGCTTTCTTT | CASSLQEGPGAFF
NA | TRBJ2-3 | TRBD1 | TRBV18 | TGTGCCAGCTCACCAGGGACAGGGACAGATACGCAGTATTTT | CASSPGTGTDTQYF
NA | TRBJ2-2 | TRBD1 | TRBV19 | TGTGCCAGTAGTGCGGACAGGGTGATCGGGGAGCTGTTTTTT | CASSADRVIGELFF
NA | TRBJ1-6 | NA | TRBV9 | TGTGCCAGCAGCGTAGTCGGTATCCCCTCCTATAATTCACCCCTCCACTTT | CASSVVGIPSYNSPLHF
few | TRBJ1-6 | NA | TRBV3-1/TRBV3-2 | TGTGCCAGCAGCCAAGAGGCGAGGCTCGATTCACCCCTCCACTTT | CASSQEARLDSPLHF
NA | TRBJ1-4 | TRBD1 | TRBV4-1 | TGCGCCAGCAAAAAGGGACAGGGAGGCCCTAATGAAAAACTGTTTTTT | CASKKGQGGPNEKLFF
NA | TRBJ1-2 | NA | TRBV6-5 | TGTGCCAGCAGTTCCCTTAACTATGGCTACACCTTC | CASSSLNYGYTF
NA | TRBJ2-5 | NA | TRBV9 | TGTGCCAGCAGTGAGACTATAGGTGGGATCCAAGAGACCCAGTACTTC | CASSETIGGIQETQYF
NA | TRBJ2-3 | TRBD2 | TRBV7-6 | TGTGCCTCCAAGAGGTCCGGGGGGGCTACAGATACGCAGTATTTT | CASKRSGGATDTQYF
NA | TRBJ2-7 | TRBD2 | TRBV3-1/TRBV3-2 | TGTGCCAGCGCGGGGGACTCCTACGAGCAGTACTTC | CASAGDSYEQYF
NA | TRBJ1-1 | NA | TRBV27 | TGTGCCAGCAGTGCTACAGGGTTGAACACTGAAGCTTTCTTT | CASSATGLNTEAFF
NA | TRBJ1-3 | NA | TRBV7-2 | TGTGCCAGCAGCAGAGTCGGGGATGGAAACACCATATATTTT | CASSRVGDGNTIYF
NA | TRBJ2-7 | TRBD2 | TRBV28 | TGTGCCAGCTTGGGGCTCGGGAGGTCCGCCTACGAGCAGTACTTC | CASLGLGRSAYEQYF
NA | TRBJ2-5 | NA | TRBV28 | TGTGCCAGCAGTTTAGAGGCAGTTCAAGAGACCCAGTACTTC | CASSLEAVQETQYF